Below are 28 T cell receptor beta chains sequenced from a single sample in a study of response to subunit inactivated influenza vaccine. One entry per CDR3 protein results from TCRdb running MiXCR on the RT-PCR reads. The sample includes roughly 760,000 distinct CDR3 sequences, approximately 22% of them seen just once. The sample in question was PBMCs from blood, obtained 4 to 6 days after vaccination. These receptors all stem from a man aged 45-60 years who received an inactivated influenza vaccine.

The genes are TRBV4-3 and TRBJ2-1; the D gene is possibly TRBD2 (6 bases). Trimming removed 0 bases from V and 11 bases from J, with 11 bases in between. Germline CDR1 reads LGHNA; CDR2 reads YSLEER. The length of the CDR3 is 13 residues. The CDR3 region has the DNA TGCGCCAGCAGCCAAGATCTGGGACTCCAGCAGTTCTTC. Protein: CASSQDLGLQQFF.

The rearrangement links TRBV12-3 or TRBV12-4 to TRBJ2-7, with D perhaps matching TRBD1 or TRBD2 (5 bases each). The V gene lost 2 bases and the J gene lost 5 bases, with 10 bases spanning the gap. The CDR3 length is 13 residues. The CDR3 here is CASSLIEGNEQYF. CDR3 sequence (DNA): TGTGCCAGCAGTTTAATAGAGGGGAACGAGCAGTACTTC.

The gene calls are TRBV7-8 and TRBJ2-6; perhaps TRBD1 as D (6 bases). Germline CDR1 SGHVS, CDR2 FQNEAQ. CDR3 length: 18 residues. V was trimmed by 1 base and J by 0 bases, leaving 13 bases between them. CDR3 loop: CASSLETGKSSGANVLTF. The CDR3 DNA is TGTGCCAGCAGCTTAGAAACAGGGAAAAGCTCTGGGGCCAACGTCCTGACTTTC.

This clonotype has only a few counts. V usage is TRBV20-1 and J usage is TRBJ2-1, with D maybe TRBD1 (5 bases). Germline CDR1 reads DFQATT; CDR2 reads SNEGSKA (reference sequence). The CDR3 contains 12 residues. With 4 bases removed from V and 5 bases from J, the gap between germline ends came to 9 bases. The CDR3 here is CSATPRDNEQFF. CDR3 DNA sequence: TGCAGTGCTACCCCCAGGGACAATGAGCAGTTCTTC.

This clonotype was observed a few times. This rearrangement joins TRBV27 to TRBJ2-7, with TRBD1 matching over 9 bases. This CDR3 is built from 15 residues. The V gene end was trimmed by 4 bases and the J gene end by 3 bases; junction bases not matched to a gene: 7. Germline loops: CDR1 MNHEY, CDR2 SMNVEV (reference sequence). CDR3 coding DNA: TGTGCCAGCAGTTCATCCGGGACAGGGAACTACGAGCAGTACTTC. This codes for CASSSSGTGNYEQYF.

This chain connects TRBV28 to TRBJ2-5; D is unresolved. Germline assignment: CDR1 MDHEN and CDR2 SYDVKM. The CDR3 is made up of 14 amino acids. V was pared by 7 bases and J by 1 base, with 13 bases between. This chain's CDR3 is CASTEDRPQETQYF. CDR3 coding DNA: TGTGCCAGCACCGAAGATCGCCCCCAAGAGACCCAGTACTTC.

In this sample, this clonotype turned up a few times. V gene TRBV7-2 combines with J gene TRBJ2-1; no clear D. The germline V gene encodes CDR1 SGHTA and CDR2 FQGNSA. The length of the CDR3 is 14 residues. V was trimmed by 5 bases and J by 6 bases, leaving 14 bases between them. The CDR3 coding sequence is TGTGCCAGCAGCCTTACCCTACAACCCAATGAGCAGTTCTTC. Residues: CASSLTLQPNEQFF.

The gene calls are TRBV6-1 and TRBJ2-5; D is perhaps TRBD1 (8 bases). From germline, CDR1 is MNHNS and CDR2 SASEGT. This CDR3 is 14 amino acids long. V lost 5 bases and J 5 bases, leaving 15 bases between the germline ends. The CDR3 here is CASSQQGGSETQYF. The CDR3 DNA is TGTGCCAGCAGTCAACAGGGGGGGAGTGAGACCCAGTACTTC.

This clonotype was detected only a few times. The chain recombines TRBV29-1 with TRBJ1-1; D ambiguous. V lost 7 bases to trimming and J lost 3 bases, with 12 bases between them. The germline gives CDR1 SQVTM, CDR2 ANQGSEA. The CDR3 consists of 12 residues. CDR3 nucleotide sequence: TGCAGCGCACAAGAAGGGTACACTGAAGCTTTCTTT. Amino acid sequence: CSAQEGYTEAFF.

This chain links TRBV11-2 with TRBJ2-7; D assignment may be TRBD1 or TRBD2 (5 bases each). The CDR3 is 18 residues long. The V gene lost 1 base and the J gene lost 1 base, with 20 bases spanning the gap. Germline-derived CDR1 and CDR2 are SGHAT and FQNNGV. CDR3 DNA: TGTGCCAGCAGCTTAGGTTGGGGGAACCCTAAACGGTCCTACGAGCAGTACTTC. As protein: CASSLGWGNPKRSYEQYF. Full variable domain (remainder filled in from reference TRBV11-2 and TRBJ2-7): EAGVAQSPRYKIIEKRQSVAFWCNPISGHATLYWYQQILGQGPKLLIQFQNNGVVDDSQLPKDRFSAERLKGVDSTLKIQPAKLEDSAVYLCASSLGWGNPKRSYEQYFGPGTRLTVT.

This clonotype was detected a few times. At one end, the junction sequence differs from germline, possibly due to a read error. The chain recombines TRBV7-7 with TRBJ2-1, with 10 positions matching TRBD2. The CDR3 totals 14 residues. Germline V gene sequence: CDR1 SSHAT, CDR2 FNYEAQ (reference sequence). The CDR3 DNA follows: TGTGCTAGCAGCCAAGCGGGGGGGCTAAGTGAGCAGTTCTTC. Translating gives CASSQAGGLSEQFF.

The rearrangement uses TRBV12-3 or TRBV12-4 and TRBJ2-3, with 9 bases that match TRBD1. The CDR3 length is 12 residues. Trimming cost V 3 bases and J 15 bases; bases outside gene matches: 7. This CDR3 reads CASSFGGQGGYF. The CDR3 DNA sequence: TGTGCCAGCAGTTTCGGGGGACAGGGAGGTTATTTT.

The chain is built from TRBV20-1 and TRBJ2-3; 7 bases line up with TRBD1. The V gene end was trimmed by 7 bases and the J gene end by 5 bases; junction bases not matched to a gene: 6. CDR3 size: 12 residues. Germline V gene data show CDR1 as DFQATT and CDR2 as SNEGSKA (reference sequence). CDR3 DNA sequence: TGCAGTGAAAAGGGGGCGGGAGATACGCAGTATTTT. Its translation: CSEKGAGDTQYF.

In DNA form, the CDR3 reads TGCGCCAGCAGCTTGGGGAGAGCGGGGGGCGAGCAGTACTTC. Amino acids: CASSLGRAGGEQYF. J is TRBJ2-7 and V is TRBV5-1; 9 bases fit TRBD2. Germline V lookup: CDR1 SGHRS, CDR2 YFSETQ. There are 14 residues in the CDR3. V shed 0 bases and J 6 bases; nucleotides not matched to a gene: 4.

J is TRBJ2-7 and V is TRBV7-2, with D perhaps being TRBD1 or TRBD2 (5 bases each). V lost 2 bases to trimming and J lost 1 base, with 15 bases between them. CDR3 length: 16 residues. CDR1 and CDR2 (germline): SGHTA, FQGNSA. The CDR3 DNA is TGTGCCAGCAGCTTATCCGGGACGCCCAGTTCCTACGAGCAGTACTTC. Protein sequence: CASSLSGTPSSYEQYF. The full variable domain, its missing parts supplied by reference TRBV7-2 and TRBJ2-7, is GAGVSQSPSNKVTEKGKDVELRCDPISGHTALYWYRQSLGQGLEFLIYFQGNSAPDKSGLPSDRFSAERTGGSVSTLTIQRTQQEDSAVYLCASSLSGTPSSYEQYFGPGTRLTVT.

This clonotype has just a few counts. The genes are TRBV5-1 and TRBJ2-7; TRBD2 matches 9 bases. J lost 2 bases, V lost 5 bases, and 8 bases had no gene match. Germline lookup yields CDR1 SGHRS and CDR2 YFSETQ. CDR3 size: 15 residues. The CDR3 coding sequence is TGCGCCAGCAGACCGGAGCTAGCGGGAACCTACGAGCAGTACTTC. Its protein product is CASRPELAGTYEQYF.

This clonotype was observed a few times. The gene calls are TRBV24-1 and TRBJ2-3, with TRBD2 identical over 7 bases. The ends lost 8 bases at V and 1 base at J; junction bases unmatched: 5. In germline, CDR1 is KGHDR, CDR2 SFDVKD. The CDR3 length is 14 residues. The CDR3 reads CATKERGGTDTQYF. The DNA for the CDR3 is TGTGCCACCAAGGAGCGGGGAGGCACAGATACGCAGTATTTT.

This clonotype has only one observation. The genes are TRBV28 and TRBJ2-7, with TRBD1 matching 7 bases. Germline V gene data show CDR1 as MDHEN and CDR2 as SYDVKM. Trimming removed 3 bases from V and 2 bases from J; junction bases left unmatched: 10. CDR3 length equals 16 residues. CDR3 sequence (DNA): TGTGCCAGCAGTTTGAAAGGGGGCCTGGACGCCTACGAGCAGTACTTC. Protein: CASSLKGGLDAYEQYF. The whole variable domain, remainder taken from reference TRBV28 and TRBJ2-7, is DVKVTQSSRYLVKRTGEKVFLECVQDMDHENMFWYRQDPGLGLRLIYFSYDVKMKEKGDIPEGYSVSREKKERFSLILESASTNQTSMYLCASSLKGGLDAYEQYFGPGTRLTVT.

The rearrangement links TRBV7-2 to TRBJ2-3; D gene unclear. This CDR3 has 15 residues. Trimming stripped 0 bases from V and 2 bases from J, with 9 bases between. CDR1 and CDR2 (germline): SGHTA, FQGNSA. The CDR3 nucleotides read TGTGCCAGCAGCTTAGCGGAGACTTTCACAGATACGCAGTATTTT. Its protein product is CASSLAETFTDTQYF.

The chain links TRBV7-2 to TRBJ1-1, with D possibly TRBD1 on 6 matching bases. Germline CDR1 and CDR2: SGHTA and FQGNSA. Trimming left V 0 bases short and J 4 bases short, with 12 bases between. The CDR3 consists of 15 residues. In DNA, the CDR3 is TGTGCCAGCAGCTTAGCCACAGGGTGGGGCACTGAAGCTTTCTTT. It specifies CASSLATGWGTEAFF.

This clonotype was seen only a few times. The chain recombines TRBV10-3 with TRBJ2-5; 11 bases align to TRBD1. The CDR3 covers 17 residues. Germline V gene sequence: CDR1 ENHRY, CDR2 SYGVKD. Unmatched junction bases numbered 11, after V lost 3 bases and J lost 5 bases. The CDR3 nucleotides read TGTGCCATCAGTGATCGACGGACAGGGGGCATAGAGGAGACCCAGTACTTC. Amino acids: CAISDRRTGGIEETQYF.

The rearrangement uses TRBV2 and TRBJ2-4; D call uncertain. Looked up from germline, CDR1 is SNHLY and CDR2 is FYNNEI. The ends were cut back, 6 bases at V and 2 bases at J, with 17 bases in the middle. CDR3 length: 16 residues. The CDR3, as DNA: TGTGCCAGCAGGGATTCTGGCGGCGGACCCAAAAACATTCAGTACTTC. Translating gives CASRDSGGGPKNIQYF. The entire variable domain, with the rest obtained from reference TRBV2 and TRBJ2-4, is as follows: EPEVTQTPSHQVTQMGQEVILRCVPISNHLYFYWYRQILGQKVEFLVSFYNNEISEKSEIFDDQFSVERPDGSNFTLKIRSTKLEDSAMYFCASRDSGGGPKNIQYFGAGTRLSVL.

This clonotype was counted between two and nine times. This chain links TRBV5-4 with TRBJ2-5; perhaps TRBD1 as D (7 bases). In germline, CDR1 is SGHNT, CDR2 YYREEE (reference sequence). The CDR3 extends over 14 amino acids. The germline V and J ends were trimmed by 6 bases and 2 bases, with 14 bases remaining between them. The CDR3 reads CASNPGGGQETQYF. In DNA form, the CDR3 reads TGTGCCAGCAATCCAGGGGGAGGACAAGAGACCCAGTACTTC. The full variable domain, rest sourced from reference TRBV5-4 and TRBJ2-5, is ETGVTQSPTHLIKTRGQQVTLRCSSQSGHNTVSWYQQALGQGPQFIFQYYREEENGRGNFPPRFSGLQFPNYSSELNVNALELDDSALYLCASNPGGGQETQYFGPGTRLLVL.

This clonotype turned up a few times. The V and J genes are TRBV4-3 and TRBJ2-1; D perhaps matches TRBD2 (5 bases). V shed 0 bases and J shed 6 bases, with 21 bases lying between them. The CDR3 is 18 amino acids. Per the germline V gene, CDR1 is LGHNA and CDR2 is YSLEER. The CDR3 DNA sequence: TGCGCCAGCAGCCAAGAAAATCATCTTCTACGGGAAGGCAATGAGCAGTTCTTC. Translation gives CASSQENHLLREGNEQFF.

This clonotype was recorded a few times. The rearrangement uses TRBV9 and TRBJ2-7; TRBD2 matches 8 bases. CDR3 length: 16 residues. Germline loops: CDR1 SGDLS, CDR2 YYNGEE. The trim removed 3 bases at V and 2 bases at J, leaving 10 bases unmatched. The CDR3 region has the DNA TGTGCCAGCAGCGGATTAGCGGGGCTTAGACCCTACGAGCAGTACTTC. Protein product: CASSGLAGLRPYEQYF. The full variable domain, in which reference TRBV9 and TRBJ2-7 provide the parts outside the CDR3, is DSGVTQTPKHLITATGQRVTLRCSPRSGDLSVYWYQQSLDQGLQFLIQYYNGEERAKGNILERFSAQQFPDLHSELNLSSLELGDSALYFCASSGLAGLRPYEQYFGPGTRLTVT.

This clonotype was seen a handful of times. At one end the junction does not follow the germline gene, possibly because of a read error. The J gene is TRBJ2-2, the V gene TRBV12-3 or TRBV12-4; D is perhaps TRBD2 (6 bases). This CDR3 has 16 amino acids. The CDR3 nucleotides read TGTGCCAGCAGAAAAACCGGGACTGGGAACGCCGGGGAGCTGTTTTTT. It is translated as CASRKTGTGNAGELFF.

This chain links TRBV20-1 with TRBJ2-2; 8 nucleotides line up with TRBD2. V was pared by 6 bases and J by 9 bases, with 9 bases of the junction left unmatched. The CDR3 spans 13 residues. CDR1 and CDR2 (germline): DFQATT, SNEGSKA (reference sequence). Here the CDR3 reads CSAYRGLVRELFF. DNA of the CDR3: TGCAGTGCCTACCGGGGACTAGTACGGGAGCTGTTTTTT.

The CDR3 region has the DNA TGTGCCACCGAGGGACTAGCGGGAGGCCCGACCTACAATGAGCAGTTCTTC. Its translation: CATEGLAGGPTYNEQFF. The chain carries TRBV25-1 and TRBJ2-1, with TRBD2 matching over 15 bases. Germline loops: CDR1 MGHDK, CDR2 SYGVNS. The CDR3 sequence is 17 residues long. J gave up 2 bases and V 10 bases, and 9 bases lay outside the gene matches.